This is a list of T cell receptor beta chains from one sample in a study of shared clonotypes between healthy human individuals. The assay was immunoSEQ multiplex PCR, and TCRdb's table has in-frame clones only and misses some. The sample lists 2.5 million or so clones, approximately 90% occurring once. Sequencing used naive CD4+ T cells sorted from blood. The receptors stem from a man in his late teens or twenties in good health. Each CDR3 is given with its conserved first and last residue. A D gene is named only where the DNA matches it firmly. Only some rows state a clone size, as once, few, many or a class for expanded clones.

abundance: -
v_gene: TRBV7-2
d_gene: -
j_gene: TRBJ1-1
CDR3nt: TGTGCCAGCAGCTTAGGAGGGTCGGGTGAAGCTTTCTTT
CDR3aa: CASSLGGSGEAFF

abundance: -
v_gene: TRBV5-1
d_gene: -
j_gene: TRBJ2-5
CDR3nt: TGCGCCAGCAGCGTGGCCCCTCAAGAAGAGACCCAGTACTTC
CDR3aa: CASSVAPQEETQYF

abundance: -
v_gene: TRBV29-1
d_gene: TRBD1
j_gene: TRBJ1-2
CDR3nt: TGCAGCGTTGTGGGGACAGGGTATGGCTACACCTTC
CDR3aa: CSVVGTGYGYTF

abundance: -
v_gene: TRBV7-2
d_gene: -
j_gene: TRBJ1-1
CDR3nt: TGTGCCAGCAGCTTAGTCGCGGCTGGGGCGCGGAACACTGAAGCTTTCTTT
CDR3aa: CASSLVAAGARNTEAFF

abundance: once
v_gene: TRBV11-3
d_gene: -
j_gene: TRBJ2-1
CDR3nt: TGTGCCAGCAGCTTAGATGGTAGCTCCTACAATGAGCAGTTCTTC
CDR3aa: CASSLDGSSYNEQFF

abundance: -
v_gene: TRBV7-2
d_gene: -
j_gene: TRBJ1-2
CDR3nt: TGTGCCAGCAGCTTAGATACAGGGAACTATGGCTACACCTTC
CDR3aa: CASSLDTGNYGYTF

abundance: few
v_gene: TRBV19
d_gene: TRBD1
j_gene: TRBJ1-5
CDR3nt: TGTGCCAGTAGTGTTGGACAGGGCAATCAGCCCCAGCATTTT
CDR3aa: CASSVGQGNQPQHF

abundance: -
v_gene: TRBV2
d_gene: -
j_gene: TRBJ2-7
CDR3nt: TGTGCCAGCAGTGCCGGACAGTCCTTGGCGGAGCAGTACTTC
CDR3aa: CASSAGQSLAEQYF

abundance: -
v_gene: TRBV7-9
d_gene: -
j_gene: TRBJ2-1
CDR3nt: TGTGCCAGCAGCCCCCCGGGGTTAGGGAGCTACAATGAGCAGTTCTTC
CDR3aa: CASSPPGLGSYNEQFF

abundance: -
v_gene: TRBV18
d_gene: -
j_gene: TRBJ2-7
CDR3nt: TGTGCCAGCTCGAGTATACGTCGGGGGCCGAGAAACTCCTACGAGCAGTACTTC
CDR3aa: CASSSIRRGPRNSYEQYF